These 14 T cell receptor beta chains were sequenced from one sample in a study of blood T cell repertoires in COVID-19. The repertoire was sequenced with immunoSEQ multiplex PCR; TCRdb's copy has only in-frame clones and lacks some. The sample shows about 280,000 clones, around 86% of them seen only once. The material sequenced was peripheral blood. These receptors all stem from a human donor in a cohort sampled during active COVID-19.

The genes are TRBV7-2 and TRBJ1-2; no definite D call. V lost 1 base, J lost 8 bases, and 11 bases lay in between. The CDR3 covers 13 residues. Looked up from germline, CDR1 is SGHTA and CDR2 is FQGNSA. CDR3 sequence reads: CASSLDSRGGYTF. CDR3 DNA sequence: TGTGCCAGCAGCTTAGACAGCCGGGGAGGCTACACCTTC.

V is TRBV7-8 and J is TRBJ2-3, with D maybe TRBD2 (6 bases). V was clipped by 8 bases and J by 6 bases, with 21 bases between them. The CDR3 runs to 15 residues. Germline assignment: CDR1 SGHVS and CDR2 FQNEAQ. DNA for the CDR3: TGTGCCAGCGGAGATGTGGGAGGAGGGGCGGATACGCAGTATTTT. Its translation is CASGDVGGGADTQYF.

The rearrangement links TRBV18 to TRBJ2-1; 7 bases line up with TRBD2. Trimming took 2 bases from V and 5 from J; bases not matched to a gene: 6. The germline CDR1 and CDR2 sequences are KGHSH and LQKENI. This CDR3 has 15 amino acids. For the CDR3, the DNA is TGTGCCAGCTCACCAGTATCTAGCGGTCACAATGAGCAGTTCTTC. Amino acids: CASSPVSSGHNEQFF.

The chain carries TRBV28 and TRBJ2-4; possible D gene TRBD1, 6 bases. Germline V gene data show CDR1 as MDHEN and CDR2 as SYDVKM. Between the trimmed V and J ends, which lost 5 bases and 3 bases, there was a span of 8 bases. The CDR3 length is 13 residues. This CDR3 reads CASSPGDKNIQYF. The CDR3 bases are TGTGCCAGCAGTCCAGGGGACAAAAACATTCAGTACTTC.

This clone showed up just once. This sequence joins TRBV4-1 and TRBJ1-5; 10 nucleotides match TRBD1. V gave up 5 bases and J gave up 5 bases; unmatched junction bases: 12. Germline V gene lookup returns CDR1 MGHRA and CDR2 YSYEKL. This CDR3 contains 17 residues. Here the CDR3 reads CASSYRAGTGDDQPQHF. The DNA for the CDR3 is TGCGCCAGCAGCTACAGGGCCGGGACAGGGGATGATCAGCCCCAGCATTTT.

The rearrangement links TRBV9 to TRBJ1-1, with D tentatively TRBD1 (6 bases). Germline-derived CDR1 and CDR2 are SGDLS and YYNGEE. This CDR3 contains 14 residues. V dropped 4 bases and J dropped 6 bases, with 16 bases sitting between them. CDR3: CASSFGTPGAEAFF. The CDR3 DNA sequence: TGTGCCAGCAGCTTCGGGACACCAGGCGCTGAAGCTTTCTTT.

This clone came up once. The chain employs TRBV7-2 and TRBJ2-5, with D possibly matching TRBD2 (6 bases). The V end was cut by 3 bases, the J end by 1 base, with 12 bases between. The CDR3 loop spans 15 amino acids. Germline loops: CDR1 SGHTA, CDR2 FQGNSA. CDR3 DNA sequence: TGTGCCAGCAGCTTTCAAGCGGGTCCCCAAGAGACCCAGTACTTC. Its protein product is CASSFQAGPQETQYF.

The chain combines TRBV20-1 with TRBJ1-1; D call uncertain. The CDR3 length is 11 residues. V lost 3 bases and J 4 bases, leaving 6 bases between the germline ends. Germline assignment: CDR1 DFQATT and CDR2 SNEGSKA (reference sequence). The CDR3 region is CSARSFTEAFF. CDR3 nucleotides: TGCAGTGCTAGGAGTTTCACTGAAGCTTTCTTT.

V and J are TRBV2 and TRBJ1-4; 7 bases agree with TRBD1. Germline-derived CDR1 and CDR2 are SNHLY and FYNNEI. Trimming at V came to 7 bases and at J to 5 bases, leaving 4 bases not matched to a gene. The CDR3 sequence is 13 residues long. The CDR3 loop reads CASKRGQNEKLFF. The CDR3 nucleotides are TGTGCCAGCAAGAGGGGGCAGAATGAAAAACTGTTTTTT.

The chain has TRBV19 and TRBJ1-4; 9 bases map to TRBD1. With V trimmed by 5 bases and J by 8 bases, 9 bases remained unmatched. Germline V gives CDR1 LNHDA, CDR2 SQIVND (reference sequence). This CDR3 has 15 amino acids. The CDR3 spells CASSGGQGTLEKLFF. CDR3 bases: TGTGCCAGTAGTGGGGGACAGGGAACCCTCGAAAAACTGTTTTTT.

This clone was detected only once. V is TRBV7-8 and J is TRBJ2-6, with TRBD1 matching 8 bases. Unmatched junction bases numbered 11, after V lost 4 bases and J lost 0 bases. There are 19 residues in the CDR3. CDR1 is SGHVS, CDR2 FQNEAQ, per germline. The CDR3 DNA reads as TGTGCCAGCAGCTCCAGCCGGGACAGGCTCTACTCTGGGGCCAACGTCCTGACTTTC. Residues: CASSSSRDRLYSGANVLTF.

The chain uses TRBV2 and TRBJ1-4; D gene uncertain. This CDR3 comprises 15 residues. The ends were cut back, 6 bases at V and 0 bases at J, with 11 bases in the middle. Per germline, CDR1 SNHLY and CDR2 FYNNEI. CDR3 sequence (DNA): TGTGCCAGCAGGGTCGGGGTGTCAACTAATGAAAAACTGTTTTTT. It codes for CASRVGVSTNEKLFF.

V gene TRBV7-8 combines with J gene TRBJ2-6; D is unclear. This CDR3 is 19 amino acids long. Trimming removed 2 bases from V and 2 bases from J, with 19 bases in between. Germline lookup yields CDR1 SGHVS and CDR2 FQNEAQ. The CDR3 DNA sequence: TGTGCCAGCAGCTTAACGCGTGGTGCTCCCAAAACTGGGGCCAACGTCCTGACTTTC. The encoded protein is CASSLTRGAPKTGANVLTF. Full variable domain (missing parts from reference TRBV7-8 and TRBJ2-6): GAGVSQSPRYKVAKRGQDVALRCDPISGHVSLFWYQQALGQGPEFLTYFQNEAQLDKSGLPSDRFFAERPEGSVSTLKIQRTQQEDSAVYLCASSLTRGAPKTGANVLTFGAGSRLTVL.

This clone has only one observation. V is TRBV6-5 and J is TRBJ2-1; D perhaps matches TRBD1 (6 bases). There are 15 residues in the CDR3. Germline CDR1 and CDR2: MNHEY and SVGAGI. Trimming took off 6 bases at V and 4 bases at J, with 16 bases between the two ends. The CDR3 DNA reads TGTGCCAGCAGCAAACAGGGCGACTTTTACAATGAGCAGTTCTTC. It is translated as CASSKQGDFYNEQFF.